This T cell receptor (beta chain) was documented in a study of blood T cell repertoires in COVID-19. The CDR3 loop spans 13 amino acids. V lost 2 bases and J lost 4; bases outside the gene matches: 1. CDR1 SGHNT and CDR2 YYREEE come from the germline V gene (reference sequence). The repertoire was sequenced with immunoSEQ multiplex PCR; TCRdb's copy has only in-frame clones and lacks some. The data contain about 320,000 clones, about 85% of them singletons. This clonotype was obtained from a woman aged 25 to 39 who had been exposed to COVID-19. V gene TRBV5-4 combines with J gene TRBJ2-7; 9 bases fit TRBD1. Sequences were obtained from PBMCs or T cells enriched from blood (not recorded which). The CDR3 coding sequence is TGTGCCAGCAGCTTTGGGACAGGGTACGAGCAGTACTTC. This encodes CASSFGTGYEQYF. Looking up the rest from reference TRBV5-4 and TRBJ2-7 gives the full variable domain: ETGVTQSPTHLIKTRGQQVTLRCSSQSGHNTVSWYQQALGQGPQFIFQYYREEENGRGNFPPRFSGLQFPNYSSELNVNALELDDSALYLCASSFGTGYEQYFGPGTRLTVT.